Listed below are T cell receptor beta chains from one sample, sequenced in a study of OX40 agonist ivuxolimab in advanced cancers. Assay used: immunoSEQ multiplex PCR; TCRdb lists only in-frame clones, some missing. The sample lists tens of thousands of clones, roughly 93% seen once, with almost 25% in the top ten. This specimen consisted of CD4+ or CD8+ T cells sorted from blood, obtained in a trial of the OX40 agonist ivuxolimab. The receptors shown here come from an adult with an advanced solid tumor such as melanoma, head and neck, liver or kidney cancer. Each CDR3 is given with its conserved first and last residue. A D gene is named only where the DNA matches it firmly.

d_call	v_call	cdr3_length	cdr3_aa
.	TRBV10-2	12	CASAGGANVLTF
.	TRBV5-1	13	CASSLAGAEEAFF
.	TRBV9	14	CASSVVTPDGLLTF
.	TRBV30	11	CAWSTTREQYF
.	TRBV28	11	CASSLSQTQYF
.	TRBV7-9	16	CASSSRGGETIYEQYF
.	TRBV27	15	CASSFRTAEQETQYF
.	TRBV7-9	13	CASSLGLLETQYF
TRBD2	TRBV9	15	CASSVGAGYDYEQYF
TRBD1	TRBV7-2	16	CASSLGPGQGYQPQHF
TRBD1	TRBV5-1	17	CASSLRVGTGNTGELFF
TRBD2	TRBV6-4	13	CASSSSGYNEQFF
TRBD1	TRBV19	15	CASSTARTGGYEQYF
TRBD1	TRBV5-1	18	CASSLVGQGSAGTYEQYF
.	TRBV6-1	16	CASSETARPYNSPLHF
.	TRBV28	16	CASGRTDRSLNQPQHF
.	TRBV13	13	CASSSDSSYEQYF
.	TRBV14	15	CASSQGIATNEKLFF
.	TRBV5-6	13	CASSRTTVYEQYF
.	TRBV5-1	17	CASSLGLVAEATDTQYF
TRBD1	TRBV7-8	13	CASTLRGNYGYTF
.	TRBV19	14	CASSAAGRAYEQYF
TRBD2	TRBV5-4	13	CASSLTSPNEQFF
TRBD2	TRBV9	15	CASSQTSGSADTQYF
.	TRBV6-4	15	CASSPRGNAYNEQFF
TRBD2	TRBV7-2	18	CASSLAGVSGRGSYEQYF
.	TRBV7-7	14	CASSELVESGELFF
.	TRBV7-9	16	CASSLSGSYPYNEQFF
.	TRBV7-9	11	CASSTYYEQYF
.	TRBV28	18	CASSFPHANFLDRGELFF
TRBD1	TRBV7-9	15	CASSWTGEEEETQYF
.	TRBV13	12	CASSHPGNEQFF
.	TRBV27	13	CASSFTGAYEQYF
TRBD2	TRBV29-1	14	CSARSSGSYNEQFF
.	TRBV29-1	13	CSVESGESVEQYF
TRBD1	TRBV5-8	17	CASSFGLGTGNTGELFF
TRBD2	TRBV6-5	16	CASSYTPLAGEETQYF